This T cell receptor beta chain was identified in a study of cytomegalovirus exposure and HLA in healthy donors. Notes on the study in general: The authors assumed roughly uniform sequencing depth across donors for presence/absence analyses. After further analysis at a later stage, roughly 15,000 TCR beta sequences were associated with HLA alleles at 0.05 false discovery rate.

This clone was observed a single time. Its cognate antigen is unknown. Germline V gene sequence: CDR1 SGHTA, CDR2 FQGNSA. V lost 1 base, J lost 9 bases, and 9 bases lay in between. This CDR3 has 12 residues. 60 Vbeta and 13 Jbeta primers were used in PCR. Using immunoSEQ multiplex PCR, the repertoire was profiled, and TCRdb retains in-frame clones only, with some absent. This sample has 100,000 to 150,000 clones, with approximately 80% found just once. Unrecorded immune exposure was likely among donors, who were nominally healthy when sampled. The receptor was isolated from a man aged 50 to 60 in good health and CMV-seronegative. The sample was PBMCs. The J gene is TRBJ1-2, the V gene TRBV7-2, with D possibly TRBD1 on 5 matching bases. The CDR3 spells CASSLGGKSYTF. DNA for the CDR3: TGTGCCAGCAGCTTAGGGGGCAAGAGCTACACCTTC.